What follows are 24 T cell receptor beta chains derived from one specimen sequenced in a study of beta chain features in type 1 diabetes. No antigen has been assigned to these receptors. Study-level points and caveats: In every one of the four CD4+ subsets, TCRB CDR3s were moderately but significantly shorter in Type 1 diabetes patients.

Expressed TCRB transcripts got sequenced, as all isolated RNA was reverse transcribed. Here immunoSEQ multiplex PCR was the method, and the copy in TCRdb shows in-frame clones only, minus some. The table includes under 850,000 clones, over 10% detected once. The sequenced sample consisted of naive CD4+ T cells from blood. Source of these receptors: a man between 18 and 29 years old with type 1 diabetes.

CDR3 in amino acids: CASRVQGTGEKLFF. Written as DNA, the CDR3 is TGTGCCAGCAGAGTACAGGGGACCGGAGAAAAACTGTTTTTT. The rearrangement links TRBV7-8 to TRBJ1-4, with 7 bases that match TRBD1. CDR3 length: 14 amino acids. Losses at the gene ends were 6 bases for V and 8 bases for J; bases not matched to a gene: 9. Germline CDR1 reads SGHVS; CDR2 reads FQNEAQ. The full variable domain, completed using reference TRBV7-8 and TRBJ1-4, is GAGVSQSPRYKVAKRGQDVALRCDPISGHVSLFWYQQALGQGPEFLTYFQNEAQLDKSGLPSDRFFAERPEGSVSTLKIQRTQQEDSAVYLCASRVQGTGEKLFFGSGTQLSVL.

The rearrangement uses TRBV11-3 and TRBJ2-2; 7 nucleotides agree with TRBD2. This CDR3 has 18 amino acids. V lost 1 base to trimming and J lost 5 bases; unmatched junction nucleotides: 13. Germline CDR1 reads SGHNT; CDR2 reads YENEEA. CDR3 nucleotide sequence: TGTGCCAGCAGCTTAGCCACCGGACGGGGGGACGGAACCGGGGAGCTGTTTTTT. It yields the protein CASSLATGRGDGTGELFF. Looking up the rest from reference TRBV11-3 and TRBJ2-2 gives the full variable domain: EAGVVQSPRYKIIEKKQPVAFWCNPISGHNTLYWYLQNLGQGPELLIRYENEEAVDDSQLPKDRFSAERLKGVDSTLKIQPAELGDSAVYLCASSLATGRGDGTGELFFGEGSRLTVL.

This chain joins TRBV25-1 and TRBJ2-3; D ambiguous. Germline V gene data show CDR1 as MGHDK and CDR2 as SYGVNS. This CDR3 has 16 amino acids. V gave up 1 base and J gave up 2 bases, with 13 bases separating them. In nucleotides, the CDR3 is TGTGCCAGCAGTGAATTAGGGCAGGAGTACACAGATACGCAGTATTTT. Residues: CASSELGQEYTDTQYF.

V is TRBV30 and J is TRBJ1-1; D gene uncertain. Germline assignment: CDR1 GTSNPN and CDR2 SVGIG (reference sequence). The CDR3 length is 13 residues. Trimming left V 2 bases short and J 5 bases short, with 12 bases between. The CDR3 loop is CAWSRMEGTEAFF. CDR3 nucleotide sequence: TGTGCCTGGAGTCGTATGGAGGGAACTGAAGCTTTCTTT.

This clone has more than one count but fewer than ten. The chain couples TRBV5-6 to TRBJ2-7, with 7 bases lining up with TRBD2. Germline assignment: CDR1 SGHDT and CDR2 YYEEEE. The CDR3 has 16 residues. The junction had 11 bases not matched to a gene; V was cut back by 4 bases and J by 1 base. The CDR3 bases are TGTGCCAGCAGCCGGGAGGAGTACAGGCCGTCCTACGAGCAGTACTTC. Protein: CASSREEYRPSYEQYF.

This clone appeared a few times. The chain uses TRBV4-1 and TRBJ1-1, with D maybe TRBD1 (6 bases). This CDR3 has 15 amino acids. CDR1 is MGHRA, CDR2 YSYEKL, per germline. The V gene lost 0 bases and the J gene lost 0 bases, with 8 bases spanning the gap. CDR3: CASSQDRGLNTEAFF. CDR3 in DNA: TGCGCCAGCAGCCAAGACAGGGGTTTGAACACTGAAGCTTTCTTT.

This chain links TRBV30 with TRBJ1-2; D not resolved. This CDR3 contains 13 residues. V was shortened by 3 bases and J by 4 bases, with 12 bases between the two germline ends. In germline, CDR1 is GTSNPN, CDR2 SVGIG (reference sequence). The CDR3 is CAWRFQGSYGYTF. CDR3 DNA: TGTGCCTGGAGGTTTCAAGGGAGCTATGGCTACACCTTC.

This sequence joins TRBV14 and TRBJ1-1, with D uncertain. The CDR3 is 13 amino acids. Germline values: CDR1 SGHDN, CDR2 FVKESK. V lost 4 bases, J lost 2 bases, and 8 bases lay in between. CDR3 DNA: TGTGCCAGCAGCCCGATGGGAAACACTGAAGCTTTCTTT. Translating gives CASSPMGNTEAFF.

The rearrangement uses TRBV4-1 and TRBJ1-4; unclear D gene. From germline, CDR1 is MGHRA and CDR2 YSYEKL. V was cut by 4 bases and J by 7 bases, with 10 bases left in between. CDR3 size: 13 residues. As DNA, the CDR3 is TGCGCCAGCAGCCCCCCGATGGGTGAAAAACTGTTTTTT. Translation: CASSPPMGEKLFF.

The chain combines TRBV7-8 with TRBJ1-2; D gene uncertain. CDR3 length: 15 residues. The V gene's germline CDR1 is SGHVS and CDR2 FQNEAQ. V was clipped by 3 bases and J by 3 bases, with 14 bases between them. For the CDR3, the DNA is TGTGCCAGCAGCTTTGGACGGAATCCTTACTATGGCTACACCTTC. Its protein is CASSFGRNPYYGYTF.

This clone was detected only a few times. This chain connects TRBV7-2 to TRBJ1-2; 9 bases agree with TRBD1. Germline V lookup: CDR1 SGHTA, CDR2 FQGNSA. This CDR3 has 13 amino acids. V lost 5 bases, J lost 4 bases, and 2 bases stayed unmatched. The CDR3 DNA reads as TGTGCCAGCAGCCAGGGACAGGGCTATGGCTACACCTTC. Protein: CASSQGQGYGYTF.

This clone has only a few counts. The rearrangement joins TRBV25-1 to TRBJ1-2; TRBD1 matches 9 bases. Germline V CDR1 and CDR2: MGHDK, SYGVNS. This CDR3 has 15 residues. The ends lost 1 base at V and 8 bases at J; junction bases unmatched: 8. Written as DNA, the CDR3 is TGTGCCAGCAGTGAATTAGTAGGGACAGGGAAGGGCTACACCTTC. It is translated as CASSELVGTGKGYTF.

The chain joins TRBV5-1 to TRBJ2-5; D unclear. The CDR3 loop spans 14 amino acids. The V end was cut by 3 bases, the J end by 5 bases, with 14 bases between. Germline CDR1 reads SGHRS; CDR2 reads YFSETQ. The CDR3 DNA sequence: TGCGCCAGCAGCTCCGATGGGGTTTGGGAGACCCAGTACTTC. Its protein is CASSSDGVWETQYF.

A few counts support this clone. V and J are TRBV6-1 and TRBJ2-5, with D perhaps TRBD1 (5 bases). This CDR3 is built from 15 residues. CDR1 and CDR2 from the germline V gene are MNHNS and SASEGT. V gave up 5 bases and J gave up 1 base, with 14 bases separating them. The CDR3: CASSSLGQSQETQYF. In DNA, the CDR3 is TGTGCCAGCAGTTCACTGGGGCAAAGCCAAGAGACCCAGTACTTC.

As regards this clone: The same CDR3 arises from other DNA sequences in this sample as well. The CDR3 DNA reads TGTGCCATCAGTGAGTCAGGGACGGTGAACACCGGGGAGCTGTTTTTT. This encodes CAISESGTVNTGELFF. The V gene is TRBV10-3, the J gene TRBJ2-2; the D gene could be TRBD1 or TRBD2 (5 bases each). The CDR3 has 16 residues. Trimming pared 0 bases from V and 1 base from J, leaving 9 bases between. From germline, CDR1 is ENHRY and CDR2 SYGVKD.

The genes are TRBV10-1 and TRBJ2-1; D unresolved. The CDR3 consists of 15 residues. Germline V gene data show CDR1 as WNHNN and CDR2 as SYGVQD (reference sequence). Trimming removed 8 bases from V and 1 base from J, with 15 bases in between. The chain's CDR3 is CASWTTASSYNEQFF. Here the CDR3 DNA reads TGCGCCAGCTGGACGACCGCCTCATCCTACAATGAGCAGTTCTTC.

Concerning this clone: In the same sample, other DNA sequences code for this CDR3. V and J are TRBV5-6 and TRBJ1-2; no clear D gene. V gave up 0 bases and J gave up 2 bases, with 5 bases separating them. Germline assignment: CDR1 SGHDT and CDR2 YYEEEE. The CDR3 is 13 residues long. CDR3 DNA sequence: TGTGCCAGCAGCTTGGCCGGCAACTATGGCTACACCTTC. Protein sequence: CASSLAGNYGYTF.

The rearrangement joins TRBV5-4 to TRBJ2-1; TRBD2 aligns across 8 bases. The CDR3 is 16 amino acids. Germline-derived CDR1 and CDR2 are SGHNT and YYREEE (reference sequence). The J segment lost 10 bases and the V segment lost 4 bases, leaving 16 bases of the junction unmatched. As DNA, the CDR3 is TGTGCCAGCAGCCCCGGCGTGGGCGGGGGGACCGCGGAGCAGTTCTTC. This codes for CASSPGVGGGTAEQFF.

This chain connects TRBV2 to TRBJ1-1, with D tentatively TRBD1 (5 bases). Per germline, CDR1 SNHLY and CDR2 FYNNEI. The CDR3 has 13 amino acids. Trimming shortened V by 10 bases and J by 0 bases, and 12 bases separated the two germline ends. CDR3 bases: TGTGCCACCTCGGGGGATATGAACACTGAAGCTTTCTTT. Translated: CATSGDMNTEAFF.

In this sample, this clone turned up a few times. In DNA, the CDR3 is TGTGCCAGCCGGGCAGGTGAAAAACTGTTTTTT. This codes for CASRAGEKLFF. The gene calls are TRBV6-5 and TRBJ1-4; no clear D gene. The CDR3 totals 11 residues. Germline V lookup: CDR1 MNHEY, CDR2 SVGAGI. The V end lost 8 bases, the J end lost 7 bases, and 8 bases lay between the germline ends.

Turning to this clone: Other nucleotide sequences in the sample specify the same CDR3. The V and J genes are TRBV7-3 and TRBJ1-1, with D perhaps matching TRBD1 (6 bases). Germline V gene sequence: CDR1 SGHTA, CDR2 FQGTGA. V lost 5 bases and J 4 bases, leaving 11 bases between the germline ends. The CDR3 loop spans 13 amino acids. CDR3 DNA sequence: TGTGCCAGCAGCACACAGGGTGGCACTGAAGCTTTCTTT. Translating gives CASSTQGGTEAFF. The full variable domain, in which reference TRBV7-3 and TRBJ1-1 provide the parts outside the CDR3, is GAGVSQTPSNKVTEKGKYVELRCDPISGHTALYWYRQSLGQGPEFLIYFQGTGAADDSGLPNDRFFAVRPEGSVSTLKIQRTERGDSAVYLCASSTQGGTEAFFGQGTRLTVV.

Remarks on this clone: A junction boundary mismatches the germline segment, possibly from a read error. J is TRBJ2-2 and V is TRBV5-1; D might be TRBD2 (5 bases). Germline lookup yields CDR1 SGHRS and CDR2 YFSETQ. This CDR3 is built from 13 residues. Written as DNA, the CDR3 is TGCGCCAGCAGTTTGGGAGCCCAAGAGGAGCTGTTTTTT. It encodes CASSLGAQEELFF.

There are a few counts of this clone. This chain connects TRBV30 to TRBJ1-3; D not resolved. Germline V gene sequence: CDR1 GTSNPN, CDR2 SVGIG (reference sequence). The CDR3 covers 12 residues. With 4 bases removed from V and 3 bases from J, the gap between germline ends came to 7 bases. The CDR3 region has the DNA TGTGCCTGGACGGACGTTGGAAACACCATATATTTT. Translation: CAWTDVGNTIYF.

This clone showed up just a few times. This chain uses TRBV30 with TRBJ1-4; TRBD1 aligns across 7 bases. Looked up from germline, CDR1 is GTSNPN and CDR2 is SVGIG (reference sequence). The CDR3 contains 14 residues. V gave up 0 bases and J gave up 4 bases; unmatched junction bases: 2. This CDR3 is CAWSVNRGNEKLFF. CDR3 in DNA: TGTGCCTGGAGTGTAAACAGGGGTAATGAAAAACTGTTTTTT.